The sequence of this T cell receptor (beta chain) was determined in a study of blood T cell repertoires in COVID-19 (dated by TCRdb to 2019 to 2021). With regard to the full study: Collaborator samples came from the United States, Italy and Spain and covered acute and convalescent phases of COVID-19. The prospective study material was composed of cDNA or gDNA derived from T cells, B-cell-depleted T cells, or PBMCs. Subjects who had been exposed to COVID-19, were actively infected with it, or had recovered from it provided the deeply sampled blood TCRbeta repertoires that made up the dataset. The repertoires were released in a freely available public database intended as a resource for research on the immune response to SARS-CoV-2. Samples came from the ongoing ImmuneRACE study (first 160 participants) plus 1,254 subjects from 6 global collaborators. Nearly every sample came with metadata listing a de-identified subject ID, COVID-19 status, age in years and sex. Where available, HLA class I and class II types were taken from metadata supplied by the sample provider and were not determined by assay-based typing.

Each collaborating institution followed its own protocols to collect whole blood in K2EDTA tubes. For TCRbeta analysis, collaborator samples were shipped as frozen whole blood, as isolated PBMCs, or as DNA extracted from either sample type. On this clone itself: This receptor's antigen is unknown. No quality values exist for individual bases; no much larger clone is one base distant.

Spanning cysteine to phenylalanine, the CDR3 consists of 15 amino acids. Only the CDR3 DNA stays, 45 bases, in frame from base 1. V loses 3 bases, J loses 7 bases, and the germline ends lie 18 bases apart. Taken from the germline V gene (reference sequence), the CDR1 and CDR2 loops are LNHDA and SQIVND. What the study reported, not specific to this receptor: The amount of clinical and demographic metadata varied by source and participant and was provided uncurated.

TCRbeta CDR3 regions were amplified from genomic DNA using the immunoSEQ Assay, a bias-controlled multiplex PCR. The study's processing was this. Nucleated cell counts per sample were estimated from amplification of reference gene primers within the assay. Sequence reads were collapsed and filtered to measure the absolute abundance of every unique TCRbeta CDR3 rearrangement. For each sample, productive Simpson clonality was calculated as the square root of Simpson's diversity index over productive rearrangements. This immuneACCESS table, as held by TCRdb, lists in-frame sequences with V and J called but not all clones. Of the missing ones, under half trace to an unresolved V gene in checked studies; the others have no known cause. V and J calls and clone size are those listed in that table; D and trimming were worked out from the DNA. A total of 55,000 to 65,000 clones appear in this sample, more than 90% of them only once. 2% to 2.5% of the sample is taken by the ten largest.

The sequenced sample was peripheral blood. This TCR came from a man aged 55 to 69 with acute or convalescent COVID-19. Here the chain combines TRBV19 and TRBJ1-2; a tentative D call is TRBD1 (5 bases match). The CDR3 protein sequence reads: CASSINGAKEPGYTF. The DNA reads as follows: TGTGCCAGTAGTATTAATGGGGCGAAGGAACCTGGCTACACCTTC.